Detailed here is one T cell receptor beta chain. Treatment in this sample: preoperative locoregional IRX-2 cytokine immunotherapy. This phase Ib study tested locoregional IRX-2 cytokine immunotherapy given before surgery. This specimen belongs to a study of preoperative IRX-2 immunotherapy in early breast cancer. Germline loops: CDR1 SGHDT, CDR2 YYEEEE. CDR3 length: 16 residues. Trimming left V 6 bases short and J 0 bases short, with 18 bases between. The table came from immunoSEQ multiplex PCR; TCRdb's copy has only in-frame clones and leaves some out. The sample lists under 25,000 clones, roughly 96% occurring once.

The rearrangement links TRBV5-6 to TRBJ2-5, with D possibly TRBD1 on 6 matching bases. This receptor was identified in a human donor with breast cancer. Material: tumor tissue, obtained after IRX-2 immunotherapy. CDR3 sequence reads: CASTDPGDQDQETQYF. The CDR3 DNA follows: TGTGCCAGCACCGATCCAGGGGACCAAGACCAAGAGACCCAGTACTTC.